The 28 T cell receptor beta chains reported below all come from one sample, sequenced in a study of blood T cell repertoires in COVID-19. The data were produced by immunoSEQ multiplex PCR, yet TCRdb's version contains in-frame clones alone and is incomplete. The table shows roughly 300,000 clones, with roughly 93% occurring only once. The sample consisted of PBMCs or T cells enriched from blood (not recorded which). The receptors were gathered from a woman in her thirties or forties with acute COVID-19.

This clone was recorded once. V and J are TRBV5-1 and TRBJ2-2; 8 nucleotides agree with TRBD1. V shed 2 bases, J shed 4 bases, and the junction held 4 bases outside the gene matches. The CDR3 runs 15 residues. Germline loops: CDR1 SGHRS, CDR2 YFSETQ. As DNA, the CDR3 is TGCGCCAGCAGCTTTGGGACAGGCACCACCGGGGAGCTGTTTTTT. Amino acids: CASSFGTGTTGELFF.

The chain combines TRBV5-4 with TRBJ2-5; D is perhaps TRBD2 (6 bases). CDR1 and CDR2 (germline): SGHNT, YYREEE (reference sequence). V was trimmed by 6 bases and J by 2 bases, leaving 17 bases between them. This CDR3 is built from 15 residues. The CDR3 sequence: CASTPSVAAQETQYF. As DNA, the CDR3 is TGTGCCAGCACCCCGTCTGTAGCGGCTCAAGAGACCCAGTACTTC.

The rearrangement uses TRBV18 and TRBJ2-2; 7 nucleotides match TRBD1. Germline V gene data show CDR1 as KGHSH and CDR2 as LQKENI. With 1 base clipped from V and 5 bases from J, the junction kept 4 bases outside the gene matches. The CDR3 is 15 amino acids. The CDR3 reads CASSPQRQGTGELFF. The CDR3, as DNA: TGTGCCAGCTCACCACAGAGACAGGGAACCGGGGAGCTGTTTTTT.

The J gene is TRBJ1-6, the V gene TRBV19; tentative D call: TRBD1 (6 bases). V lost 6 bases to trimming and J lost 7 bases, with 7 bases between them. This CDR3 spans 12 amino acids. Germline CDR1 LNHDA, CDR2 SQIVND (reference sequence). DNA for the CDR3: TGTGCCAGTAGCCAGGGGAATTCACCCCTCCACTTT. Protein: CASSQGNSPLHF. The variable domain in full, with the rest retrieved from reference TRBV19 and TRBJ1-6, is DGGITQSPKYLFRKEGQNVTLSCEQNLNHDAMYWYRQDPGQGLRLIYYSQIVNDFQKGDIAEGYSVSREKKESFPLTVTSAQKNPTAFYLCASSQGNSPLHFGNGTRLTVT.

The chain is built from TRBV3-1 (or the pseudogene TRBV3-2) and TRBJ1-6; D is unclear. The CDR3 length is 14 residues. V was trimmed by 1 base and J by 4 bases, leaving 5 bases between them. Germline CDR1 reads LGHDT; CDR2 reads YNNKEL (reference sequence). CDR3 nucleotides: TGTGCCAGCAGCCAAGCGGGTTATAATTCACCCCTCCACTTT. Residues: CASSQAGYNSPLHF.

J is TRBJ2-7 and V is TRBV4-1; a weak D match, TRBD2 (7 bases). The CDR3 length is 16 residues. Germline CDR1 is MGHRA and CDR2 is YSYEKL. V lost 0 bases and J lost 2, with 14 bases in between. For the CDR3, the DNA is TGCGCCAGCAGCCAAGATCGGGGGGCTCCTGCCTACGAGCAGTACTTC. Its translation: CASSQDRGAPAYEQYF.

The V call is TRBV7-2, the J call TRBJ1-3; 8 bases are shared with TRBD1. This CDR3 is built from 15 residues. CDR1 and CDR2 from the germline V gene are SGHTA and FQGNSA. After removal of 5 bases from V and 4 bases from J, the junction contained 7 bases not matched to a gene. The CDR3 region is CASSATGGGGNTIYF. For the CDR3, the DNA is TGTGCCAGCAGCGCAACAGGGGGAGGCGGAAACACCATATATTTT.

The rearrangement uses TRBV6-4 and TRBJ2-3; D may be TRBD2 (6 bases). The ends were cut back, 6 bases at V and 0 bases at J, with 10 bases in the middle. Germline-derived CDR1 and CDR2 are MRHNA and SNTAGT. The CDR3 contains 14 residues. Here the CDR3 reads CASRIGTSTDTQYF. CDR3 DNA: TGTGCCAGCAGAATTGGGACTAGCACAGATACGCAGTATTTT.

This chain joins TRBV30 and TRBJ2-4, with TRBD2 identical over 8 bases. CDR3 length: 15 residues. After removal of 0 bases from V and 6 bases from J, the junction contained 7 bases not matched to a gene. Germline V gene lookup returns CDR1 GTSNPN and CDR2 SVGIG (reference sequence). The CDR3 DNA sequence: TGTGCCTGGAGTGTAGTGACTAGCGCTGGAAACATTCAGTACTTC. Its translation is CAWSVVTSAGNIQYF.

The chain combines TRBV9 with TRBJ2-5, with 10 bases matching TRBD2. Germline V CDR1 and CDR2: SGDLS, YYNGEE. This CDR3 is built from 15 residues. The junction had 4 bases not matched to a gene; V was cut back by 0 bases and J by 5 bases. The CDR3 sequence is CASSVGGTSVETQYF. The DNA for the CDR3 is TGTGCCAGCAGCGTAGGGGGGACTAGCGTCGAGACCCAGTACTTC.

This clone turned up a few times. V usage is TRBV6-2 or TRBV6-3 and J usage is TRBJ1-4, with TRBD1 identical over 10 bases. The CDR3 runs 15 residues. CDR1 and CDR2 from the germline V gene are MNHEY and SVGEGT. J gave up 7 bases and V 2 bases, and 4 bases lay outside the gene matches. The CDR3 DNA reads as TGTGCCAGCAGTTACCCGGACAGGGGGAGTGAAAAACTGTTTTTT. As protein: CASSYPDRGSEKLFF.

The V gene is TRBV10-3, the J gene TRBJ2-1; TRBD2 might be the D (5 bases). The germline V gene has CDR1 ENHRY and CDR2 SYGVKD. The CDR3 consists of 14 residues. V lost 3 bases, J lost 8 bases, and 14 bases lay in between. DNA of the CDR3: TGTGCCATCAGTGACTCGACGGACTCCCATGAGCAGTTCTTC. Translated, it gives CAISDSTDSHEQFF.

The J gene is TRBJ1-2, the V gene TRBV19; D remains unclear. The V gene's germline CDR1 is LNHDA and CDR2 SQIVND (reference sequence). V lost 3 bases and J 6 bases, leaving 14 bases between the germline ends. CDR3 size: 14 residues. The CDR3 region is CASSIEGHQDGYTF. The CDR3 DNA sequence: TGTGCCAGTAGTATCGAAGGCCATCAGGATGGCTACACCTTC.

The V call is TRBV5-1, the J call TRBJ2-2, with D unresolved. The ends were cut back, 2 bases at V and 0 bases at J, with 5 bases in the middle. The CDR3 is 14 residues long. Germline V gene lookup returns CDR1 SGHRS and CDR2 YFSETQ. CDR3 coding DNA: TGCGCCAGCAGCTTTGGGCCGAACACCGGGGAGCTGTTTTTT. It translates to CASSFGPNTGELFF.

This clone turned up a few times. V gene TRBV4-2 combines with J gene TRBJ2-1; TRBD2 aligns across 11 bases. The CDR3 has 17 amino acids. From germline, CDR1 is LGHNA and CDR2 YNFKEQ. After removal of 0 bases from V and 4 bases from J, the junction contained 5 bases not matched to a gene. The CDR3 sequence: CASSQEKTSGSYNEQFF. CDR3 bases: TGTGCCAGCAGCCAAGAAAAAACTAGCGGGAGTTACAATGAGCAGTTCTTC.

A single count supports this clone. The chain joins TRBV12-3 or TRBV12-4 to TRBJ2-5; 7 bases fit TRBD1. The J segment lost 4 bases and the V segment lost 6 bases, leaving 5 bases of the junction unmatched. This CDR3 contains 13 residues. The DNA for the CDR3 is TGTGCCAGCAGCTCCGACAGGGCAGAGACCCAGTACTTC. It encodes CASSSDRAETQYF.

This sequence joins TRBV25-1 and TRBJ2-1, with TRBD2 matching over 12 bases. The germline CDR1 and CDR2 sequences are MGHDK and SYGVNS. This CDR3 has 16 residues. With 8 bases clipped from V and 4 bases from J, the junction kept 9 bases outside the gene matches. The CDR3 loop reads CASVGLAGLGYNEQFF. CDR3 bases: TGTGCCAGCGTTGGACTAGCGGGACTTGGTTACAATGAGCAGTTCTTC. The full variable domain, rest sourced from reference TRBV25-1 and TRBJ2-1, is EADIYQTPRYLVIGTGKKITLECSQTMGHDKMYWYQQDPGMELHLIHYSYGVNSTEKGDLSSESTVSRIRTEHFPLTLESARPSHTSQYLCASVGLAGLGYNEQFFGPGTRLTVL.

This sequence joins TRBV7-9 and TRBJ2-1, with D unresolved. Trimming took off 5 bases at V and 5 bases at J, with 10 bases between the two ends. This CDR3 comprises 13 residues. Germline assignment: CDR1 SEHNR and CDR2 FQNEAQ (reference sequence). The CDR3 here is CASSPLQNNEQFF. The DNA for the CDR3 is TGTGCCAGCAGCCCCCTCCAGAACAATGAGCAGTTCTTC.

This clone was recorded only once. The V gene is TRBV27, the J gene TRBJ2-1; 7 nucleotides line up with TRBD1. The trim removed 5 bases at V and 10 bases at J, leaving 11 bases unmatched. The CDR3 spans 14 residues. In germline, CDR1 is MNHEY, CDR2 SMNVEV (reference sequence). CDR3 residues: CASSNRDRVREQFF. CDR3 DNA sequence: TGTGCCAGCAGTAACCGGGACAGAGTTCGGGAGCAGTTCTTC.

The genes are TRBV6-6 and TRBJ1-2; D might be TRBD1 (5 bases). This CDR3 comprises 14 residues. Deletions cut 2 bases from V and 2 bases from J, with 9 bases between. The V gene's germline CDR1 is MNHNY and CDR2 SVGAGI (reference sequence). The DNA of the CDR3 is TGTGCCAGCAGTTACAGCCAGGGCAACTATGGCTACACCTTC. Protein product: CASSYSQGNYGYTF.

CDR3 coding DNA: TGTGCCAGCAGCCCAGGTGCCAGCCAAGAGACCCAGTACTTC. Protein sequence: CASSPGASQETQYF. The chain employs TRBV7-3 and TRBJ2-5; D is undetermined. The V end lost 5 bases, the J end lost 1 base, and 11 bases lay between the germline ends. Per germline, CDR1 SGHTA and CDR2 FQGTGA. This CDR3 has 14 amino acids.

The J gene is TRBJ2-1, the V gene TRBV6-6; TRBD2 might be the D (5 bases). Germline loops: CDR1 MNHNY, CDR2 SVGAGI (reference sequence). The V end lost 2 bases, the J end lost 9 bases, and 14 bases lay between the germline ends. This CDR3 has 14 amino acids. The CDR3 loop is CASSYRRPVGEQFF. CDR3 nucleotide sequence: TGTGCCAGCAGTTACAGGAGGCCGGTGGGTGAGCAGTTCTTC.

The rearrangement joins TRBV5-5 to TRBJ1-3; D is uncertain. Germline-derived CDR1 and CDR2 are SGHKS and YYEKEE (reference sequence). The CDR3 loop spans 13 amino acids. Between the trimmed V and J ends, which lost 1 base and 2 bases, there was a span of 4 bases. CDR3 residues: CASSLFTGNTIYF. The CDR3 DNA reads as TGTGCCAGCAGCTTGTTTACTGGAAACACCATATATTTT. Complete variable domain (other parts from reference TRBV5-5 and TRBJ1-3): DAGVTQSPTHLIKTRGQQVTLRCSPISGHKSVSWYQQVLGQGPQFIFQYYEKEERGRGNFPDRFSARQFPNYSSELNVNALLLGDSALYLCASSLFTGNTIYFGEGSWLTVV.

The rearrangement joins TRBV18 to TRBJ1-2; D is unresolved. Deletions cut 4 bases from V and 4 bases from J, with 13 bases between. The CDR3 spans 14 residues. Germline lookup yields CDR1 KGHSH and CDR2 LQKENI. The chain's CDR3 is CASSRIDNLYGYTF. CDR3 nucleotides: TGTGCCAGCTCACGGATCGACAACCTCTATGGCTACACCTTC. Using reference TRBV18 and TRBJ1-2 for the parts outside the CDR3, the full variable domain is NAGVMQNPRHLVRRRGQEARLRCSPMKGHSHVYWYRQLPEEGLKFMVYLQKENIIDESGMPKERFSAEFPKEGPSILRIQQVVRGDSAAYFCASSRIDNLYGYTFGSGTRLTVV.

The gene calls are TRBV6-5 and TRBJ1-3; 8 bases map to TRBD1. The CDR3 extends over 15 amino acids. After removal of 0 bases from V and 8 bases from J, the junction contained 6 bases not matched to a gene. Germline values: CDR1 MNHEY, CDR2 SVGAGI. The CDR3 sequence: CASSYSFRGRDTIYF. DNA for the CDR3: TGTGCCAGCAGTTACTCTTTCAGGGGGCGAGACACCATATATTTT.

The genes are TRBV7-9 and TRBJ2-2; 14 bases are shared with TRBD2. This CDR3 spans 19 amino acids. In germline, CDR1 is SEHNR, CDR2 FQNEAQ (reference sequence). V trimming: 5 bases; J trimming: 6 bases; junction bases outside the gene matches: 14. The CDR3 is CASSKRATSGGARSGELFF. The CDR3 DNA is TGTGCCAGCAGCAAAAGGGCGACTAGCGGGGGGGCAAGGTCCGGGGAGCTGTTTTTT. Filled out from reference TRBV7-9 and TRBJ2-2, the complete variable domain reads DTGVSQNPRHKITKRGQNVTFRCDPISEHNRLYWYRQTLGQGPEFLTYFQNEAQLEKSRLLSDRFSAERPKGSFSTLEIQRTEQGDSAMYLCASSKRATSGGARSGELFFGEGSRLTVL.

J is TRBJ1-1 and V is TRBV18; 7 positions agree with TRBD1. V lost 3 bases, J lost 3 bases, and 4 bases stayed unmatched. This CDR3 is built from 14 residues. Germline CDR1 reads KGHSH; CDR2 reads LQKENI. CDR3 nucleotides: TGTGCCAGCTCACCGAAAACAGGGGACACTGAAGCTTTCTTT. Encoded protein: CASSPKTGDTEAFF.

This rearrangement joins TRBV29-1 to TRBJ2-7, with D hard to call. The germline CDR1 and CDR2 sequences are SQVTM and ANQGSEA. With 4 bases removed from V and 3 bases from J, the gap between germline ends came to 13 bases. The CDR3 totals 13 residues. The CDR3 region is CSVVAENFYEQYF. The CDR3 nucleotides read TGCAGCGTTGTTGCCGAGAACTTCTACGAGCAGTACTTC.